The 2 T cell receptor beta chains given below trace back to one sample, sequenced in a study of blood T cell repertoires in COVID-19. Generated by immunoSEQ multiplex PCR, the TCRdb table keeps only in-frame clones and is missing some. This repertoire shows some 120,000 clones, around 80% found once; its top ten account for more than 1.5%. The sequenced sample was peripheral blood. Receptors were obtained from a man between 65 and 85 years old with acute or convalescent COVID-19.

The DNA of the CDR3 is TGTGCCAGCAGTGTTAACAGGGGGTCAACTAACACCGGGGAGCTGTTTTTT. Amino acids: CASSVNRGSTNTGELFF. The chain employs TRBV6-1 and TRBJ2-2; 8 nucleotides align to TRBD1. Per germline, CDR1 MNHNS and CDR2 SASEGT. This CDR3 is 17 amino acids long. The J segment lost 2 bases and the V segment lost 4 bases, leaving 9 bases of the junction unmatched.

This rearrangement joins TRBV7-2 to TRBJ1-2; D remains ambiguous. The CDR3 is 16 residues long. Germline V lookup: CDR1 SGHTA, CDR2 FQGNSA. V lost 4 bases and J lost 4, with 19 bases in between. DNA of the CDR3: TGTGCCAGCAGCTCGGGCTGGCGCCGGGAGAGCTATGGCTACACCTTC. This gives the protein CASSSGWRRESYGYTF.